Below, one TCR beta chain is given with its context. As yet, its antigen is unknown. The sample is drawn from a study of T cell responses to AZD1222 COVID-19 vaccine. Overall study findings and caveats: The donor group comprised mostly white British people and more females; the analysis possibly underestimated clonal diversity. With two AZD1222 doses given, Spike-specific TCR breadth and depth both rose.

The V gene lost 2 bases and the J gene lost 8 bases, with 9 bases spanning the gap. Germline V gene lookup returns CDR1 KGHSH and CDR2 LQKENI. The CDR3 runs 12 residues. Clones were sequenced by immunoSEQ multiplex PCR, and TCRdb holds only the in-frame ones, with some missing. Of some 150,000 clones listed, about 92% are singletons. This sequence originates from an adult who received the AZD1222 COVID-19 vaccine. This rearrangement joins TRBV18 to TRBJ1-1, with D possibly being TRBD1 (5 bases). Sequenced material: peripheral blood, taken 28 days after the second AZD1222 dose. Here the CDR3 reads CASSPAGFEAFF. CDR3 nucleotides: TGTGCCAGCTCACCAGCAGGGTTCGAAGCTTTCTTT.